A single sample gave rise to the 25 T cell receptor beta chains below, sequenced in a study of vaccination and CD4 T cells after COVID-19. Their target antigens are unknown. Stated treatment: approximately 9-day PBMC culture with coronavirus spike peptide pools or control peptides (ViraFEST assay). With the Oncomine TCR Beta short-read assay, DNA from cultured CD4+ T cells was sequenced. TCRdb re-analysed the PCR reads in MiXCR, keeping a single row per CDR3 protein. Among about 15,000 distinct CDR3 sequences listed, around 49% were seen once. The sample was CD4+ T cells from blood, cultured in vitro. All receptors come from a human donor who had recovered from COVID-19.

This CDR3 is CASLLTGGQETQYF. For the CDR3, the DNA is TGTGCCAGCCTCCTCACGGGCGGGCAAGAGACCCAGTACTTC. The J gene is TRBJ2-5, the V gene TRBV11-2, with D possibly being TRBD2 (5 bases). The CDR3 covers 14 residues. Germline loops: CDR1 SGHAT, CDR2 FQNNGV. V dropped 8 bases and J dropped 2 bases, with 15 bases sitting between them.

This clonotype was seen a few times. The chain is built from TRBV15 and TRBJ2-6; possibly TRBD1 for D (6 bases). Germline CDR1 and CDR2: LNHNV and YYDKDF (reference sequence). Trimming removed 4 bases at V and 0 bases at J, with 7 bases between. The CDR3 is 15 residues long. As DNA, the CDR3 is TGTGCCACCAGCAAACAGGGCTCTGGGGCCAACGTCCTGACTTTC. Its protein is CATSKQGSGANVLTF.

This clonotype was observed a few times. The chain carries TRBV7-3 and TRBJ1-1, with TRBD1 as a possible D gene (6 bases). The V gene lost 5 bases and the J gene lost 4 bases, with 14 bases spanning the gap. The CDR3 is 14 residues long. Germline-derived CDR1 and CDR2 are SGHTA and FQGTGA. CDR3 amino acids: CASSLSGGRTEAFF. In nucleotides, the CDR3 is TGTGCCAGCAGCCTATCCGGGGGGCGCACTGAAGCTTTCTTT. Drawing the rest from reference TRBV7-3 and TRBJ1-1, the complete variable domain is GAGVSQTPSNKVTEKGKYVELRCDPISGHTALYWYRQSLGQGPEFLIYFQGTGAADDSGLPNDRFFAVRPEGSVSTLKIQRTERGDSAVYLCASSLSGGRTEAFFGQGTRLTVV.

This chain uses TRBV20-1 with TRBJ1-2; no clear D. The CDR3 sequence is 15 residues long. V shed 2 bases and J shed 5 bases, with 18 bases lying between them. Germline assignment: CDR1 DFQATT and CDR2 SNEGSKA (reference sequence). Here the CDR3 DNA reads TGCAGTGCTAGAAATCCATCTGGACTGGGATATGGCTACACCTTC. It is translated as CSARNPSGLGYGYTF.

The V and J genes are TRBV7-2 and TRBJ2-1, with D uncertain. Germline V gene lookup returns CDR1 SGHTA and CDR2 FQGNSA. The CDR3 contains 17 residues. V was trimmed by 0 bases and J by 3 bases, leaving 15 bases between them. CDR3 DNA: TGTGCCAGCAGCTTAGCAGGTTCGAGGCCGGTCTACAATGAGCAGTTCTTC. Its protein product is CASSLAGSRPVYNEQFF.

There are a few counts of this clonotype. V usage is TRBV27 and J usage is TRBJ1-1; perhaps TRBD1 as D (6 bases). The CDR3 extends over 13 amino acids. The V end lost 8 bases, the J end lost 3 bases, and 13 bases lay between the germline ends. Germline V gene lookup returns CDR1 MNHEY and CDR2 SMNVEV (reference sequence). The CDR3 DNA follows: TGTGCCAGCCGGAGGGGACAATACACTGAAGCTTTCTTT. Its protein is CASRRGQYTEAFF.

The CDR3 loop reads CASSPAETQYF. The CDR3 DNA reads TGTGCCAGCAGCCCTGCAGAGACCCAGTACTTC. The chain employs TRBV11-3 and TRBJ2-5; D gene ambiguous. The CDR3 consists of 11 residues. Germline CDR1 is SGHNT and CDR2 is YENEEA. V shed 5 bases and J shed 4 bases, with 5 bases lying between them.

For the CDR3, the DNA is TGTGCCAGCAGTTATGGATGGGAAGCTAACTATGGCTACACCTTC. Amino acids: CASSYGWEANYGYTF. The chain links TRBV6-5 to TRBJ1-2, with D unresolved. Trimming cost V 3 bases and J 0 bases, with 11 bases left between them. Germline V gene sequence: CDR1 MNHEY, CDR2 SVGAGI. The CDR3 is 15 residues long.

The rearrangement joins TRBV20-1 to TRBJ1-4; maybe TRBD1 (6 bases). The CDR3 consists of 14 residues. Between the trimmed V and J ends, which lost 0 bases and 8 bases, there was a span of 13 bases. Per germline, CDR1 DFQATT and CDR2 SNEGSKA (reference sequence). The DNA for the CDR3 is TGCAGTGCTAGAGAGGGGGCTGGGGACGAAAAACTGTTTTTT. This translates into CSAREGAGDEKLFF.

This clonotype was counted a single time. The rearrangement links TRBV27 to TRBJ2-5; TRBD2 might be the D (5 bases). V lost 4 bases and J lost 2, with 14 bases in between. Per germline, CDR1 MNHEY and CDR2 SMNVEV (reference sequence). The CDR3 spans 15 residues. As DNA, the CDR3 is TGTGCCAGCAGTTCGGGAAACGGTGGGCAAGAGACCCAGTACTTC. Protein: CASSSGNGGQETQYF.

This chain links TRBV29-1 with TRBJ2-5; unclear D gene. With 4 bases removed from V and 2 bases from J, the gap between germline ends came to 8 bases. Germline V gives CDR1 SQVTM, CDR2 ANQGSEA. This CDR3 is 12 amino acids long. The CDR3 region is CSVVRQQETQYF. The CDR3, as DNA: TGCAGCGTTGTACGGCAGCAAGAGACCCAGTACTTC. Full variable domain (remainder filled in from reference TRBV29-1 and TRBJ2-5): SAVISQKPSRDICQRGTSLTIQCQVDSQVTMMFWYRQQPGQSLTLIATANQGSEATYESGFVIDKFPISRPNLTFSTLTVSNMSPEDSSIYLCSVVRQQETQYFGPGTRLLVL.

The V and J genes are TRBV20-1 and TRBJ2-5; 7 bases are shared with TRBD2. This CDR3 contains 15 residues. Trimming cost V 0 bases and J 5 bases; bases outside gene matches: 9. Germline V gene sequence: CDR1 DFQATT, CDR2 SNEGSKA (reference sequence). CDR3 residues: CSARDRGGAGETQYF. Here the CDR3 DNA reads TGCAGTGCTAGAGATCGGGGAGGGGCGGGGGAGACCCAGTACTTC.

This chain links TRBV6-1 with TRBJ2-7; D is uncertain. Looked up from germline, CDR1 is MNHNS and CDR2 is SASEGT. The CDR3 runs 14 residues. The ends were cut back, 3 bases at V and 5 bases at J, with 14 bases in the middle. The CDR3 region has the DNA TGTGCCAGCAGTGAGCCGCGAGATCGAGACGAGCAGTACTTC. This sequence encodes CASSEPRDRDEQYF.

The chain joins TRBV10-1 to TRBJ2-5; D assignment may be TRBD1 or TRBD2 (5 bases each). In germline, CDR1 is WNHNN, CDR2 SYGVQD (reference sequence). This CDR3 is built from 16 residues. The ends were cut back, 5 bases at V and 6 bases at J, with 22 bases in the middle. In nucleotides, the CDR3 is TGCGCCAGCAGTCGGGACCTAGCAGGCTCCATGCAGACCCAGTACTTC. Translating gives CASSRDLAGSMQTQYF.

This sequence joins TRBV6-5 and TRBJ1-3; D gene unclear. This CDR3 has 14 residues. Trimming removed 2 bases from V and 0 bases from J, with 5 bases in between. Germline values: CDR1 MNHEY, CDR2 SVGAGI. In DNA form, the CDR3 reads TGTGCCAGCAGTTACGGAAGCTCTGGAAACACCATATATTTT. It codes for CASSYGSSGNTIYF.

V gene TRBV10-3 combines with J gene TRBJ2-1, with TRBD2 as a possible D gene (6 bases). Per germline, CDR1 ENHRY and CDR2 SYGVKD. The CDR3 runs to 12 residues. The germline V and J ends were trimmed by 5 bases and 9 bases, with 11 bases remaining between them. CDR3: CAISQGEAEQFF. CDR3 sequence (DNA): TGTGCCATCAGTCAAGGGGAGGCTGAGCAGTTCTTC.

V usage is TRBV6-2 or TRBV6-3 and J usage is TRBJ2-4; D is possibly TRBD2 (5 bases). CDR1 MNHEY and CDR2 SVGEGT come from the germline V gene. V shed 2 bases and J shed 3 bases, with 11 bases lying between them. This CDR3 has 15 residues. The CDR3 nucleotides read TGTGCCAGCAGTTACATCCTAGCTGGCAAAAACATTCAGTACTTC. Its translation: CASSYILAGKNIQYF.

This clonotype came up a few times. The chain combines TRBV6-5 with TRBJ1-2, with 9 bases identical to TRBD1. J lost 6 bases, V lost 0 bases, and 8 bases had no gene match. Germline V gives CDR1 MNHEY, CDR2 SVGAGI. The CDR3 is 16 residues long. The CDR3 DNA reads TGTGCCAGCAGTTACTCAGCCCTGACAGGGGGACATGGCTACACCTTC. It codes for CASSYSALTGGHGYTF.

This clonotype occurred once. As DNA, the CDR3 is TGTGCCAGCAGCTTAGGGGCCCCCGGGACTAGCGGGAGAGTGGGGACCCAGTACTTC. As protein: CASSLGAPGTSGRVGTQYF. V and J are TRBV7-2 and TRBJ2-5; 14 bases map to TRBD2. V dropped 1 base and J dropped 7; count of bases not matched to a gene: 14. There are 19 residues in the CDR3. From germline, CDR1 is SGHTA and CDR2 FQGNSA. Supplemented by reference TRBV7-2 and TRBJ2-5, the full variable domain reads GAGVSQSPSNKVTEKGKDVELRCDPISGHTALYWYRQSLGQGLEFLIYFQGNSAPDKSGLPSDRFSAERTGGSVSTLTIQRTQQEDSAVYLCASSLGAPGTSGRVGTQYFGPGTRLLVL.

This clonotype was counted only a few times. The genes are TRBV10-1 and TRBJ2-7; the D gene is possibly TRBD1 (5 bases). This CDR3 contains 20 residues. Germline V CDR1 and CDR2: WNHNN, SYGVQD (reference sequence). V was shortened by 0 bases and J by 0 bases, with 24 bases between the two germline ends. The CDR3 coding sequence is TGCGCCAGCAGTGAGTCGAGTTATTGGGGTAAAGGGGATGACTCCTACGAGCAGTACTTC. This codes for CASSESSYWGKGDDSYEQYF.

CDR3 coding DNA: TGTGCCACCAGCGTACTAGCGGGAGGGGAGACCCAGTACTTC. Residues: CATSVLAGGETQYF. V and J are TRBV15 and TRBJ2-5, with 13 bases that match TRBD2. Germline CDR1 LNHNV, CDR2 YYDKDF (reference sequence). There are 14 residues in the CDR3. V trimming: 5 bases; J trimming: 5 bases; junction bases outside the gene matches: 2.

The J gene is TRBJ2-2, the V gene TRBV12-3 or TRBV12-4; D is possibly TRBD2 (6 bases). The CDR3 has 15 residues. Trimming pared 1 base from V and 5 bases from J, leaving 11 bases between. CDR3 residues: CASSLGGMRTGELFF. In nucleotides, the CDR3 is TGTGCCAGCAGTTTAGGCGGGATGCGGACCGGGGAGCTGTTTTTT.

V is TRBV7-3 and J is TRBJ1-3; D remains ambiguous. CDR3 length equals 14 residues. V was shortened by 3 bases and J by 2 bases, with 8 bases between the two germline ends. Germline CDR1 SGHTA, CDR2 FQGTGA. The CDR3 coding sequence is TGTGCCAGCAGCTTGGGGAGTCCTGGAAACACCATATATTTT. Its protein is CASSLGSPGNTIYF.

This clonotype was seen more than once but under ten times. The rearrangement links TRBV12-3 or TRBV12-4 to TRBJ2-1, with TRBD2 matching over 8 bases. The ends lost 6 bases at V and 4 bases at J; junction bases unmatched: 14. The CDR3 consists of 17 residues. The CDR3 region has the DNA TGTGCCAGCAGGGAGCAGACTAGCGATCCGCTATACAATGAGCAGTTCTTC. Its translation is CASREQTSDPLYNEQFF.

This chain uses TRBV29-1 with TRBJ2-7; D is ambiguous. The CDR3 length is 13 residues. V lost 4 bases, J lost 0 bases, and 10 bases lay in between. CDR1 SQVTM and CDR2 ANQGSEA come from the germline V gene. CDR3 region: CSVVATNSYEQYF. CDR3 DNA sequence: TGCAGCGTTGTTGCTACAAACTCCTACGAGCAGTACTTC.